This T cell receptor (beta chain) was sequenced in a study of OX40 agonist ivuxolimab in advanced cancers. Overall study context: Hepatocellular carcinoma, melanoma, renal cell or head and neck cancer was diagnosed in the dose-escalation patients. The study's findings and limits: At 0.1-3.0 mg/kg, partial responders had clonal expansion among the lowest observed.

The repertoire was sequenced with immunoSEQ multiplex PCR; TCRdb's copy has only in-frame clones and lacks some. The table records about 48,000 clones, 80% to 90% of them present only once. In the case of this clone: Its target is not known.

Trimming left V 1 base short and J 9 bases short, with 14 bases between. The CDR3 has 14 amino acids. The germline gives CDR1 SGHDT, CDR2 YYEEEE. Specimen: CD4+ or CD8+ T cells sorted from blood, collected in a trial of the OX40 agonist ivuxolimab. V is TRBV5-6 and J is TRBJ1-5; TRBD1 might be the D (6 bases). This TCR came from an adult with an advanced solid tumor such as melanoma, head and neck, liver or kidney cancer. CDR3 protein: CASSLKGGPGPQHF. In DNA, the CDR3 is TGTGCCAGCAGCTTGAAGGGGGGCCCGGGGCCCCAGCATTTT.